The 24 T cell receptor beta chains in this list originate from one sample, sequenced in a study of T cell clonality in common variable immunodeficiency. These receptors are not linked to any known antigen. Findings of the study overall: Common variable immunodeficiency TCR beta sequences reportedly had fewer deletions and N-nucleotide insertions.

The repertoire was sequenced with immunoSEQ multiplex PCR; TCRdb's copy has only in-frame clones and lacks some. Sampling found more than 25,000 clones, none seen once. Specimen: peripheral blood mononuclear cells. These receptors all come from a human donor with common variable immunodeficiency.

In the case of this clone: The sequence runs out 3 residues before the end of the CDR3; the remainder is reconstructed from the germline J gene. The rearrangement links TRBV18 to TRBJ2-5, with 7 bases fitting TRBD2. CDR1 is KGHSH, CDR2 LQKENI, per germline. The CDR3 covers 15 residues. The V segment lost 2 bases and the J segment 3 bases; nucleotides outside the gene matches: 6. CDR3: CASSPFRGSKETQYF. CDR3 DNA, as far as it was read: TGTGCCAGCTCACCATTCCGCGGGAGTAAAGAGACC.

This clone showed up many times. The part of the CDR3 DNA that was read is TGCAGTGCGCCCAAAGGCGGGAGTTTCGCCGGGGAG. Translated, it gives CSAPKGGSFAGE. The CDR3 as a whole reads CSAPKGGSFAGELFF. The gene calls are TRBV20-1 and TRBJ2-2; 7 bases match TRBD2. From the germline J gene comes the end of the CDR3, since the read stops 3 residues before it. The CDR3 covers 15 residues. CDR1 is DFQATT, CDR2 SNEGSKA, per germline (reference sequence). J lost 6 bases, V lost 6 bases, and 13 bases had no gene match.

This clone was found many times. Read sequence stops 3 residues before the CDR3 end, and the germline J gene provides the missing end. V usage is TRBV7-8 and J usage is TRBJ2-4; 7 bases match TRBD1. The V gene's germline CDR1 is SGHVS and CDR2 FQNEAQ. The CDR3 contains 15 residues. V shed 5 bases, J shed 0 bases, and the junction held 4 bases outside the gene matches. The covered CDR3 bases are TGTGCCAGCAGCGACAGGGCACTAGCCAAAAACATT. Its protein is CASSDRALAKNI. The whole CDR3 reads CASSDRALAKNIQYF.

This clone was counted at least ten times. The sequenced part of the CDR3 DNA is TGTGCCAGCAGTGAGATGGGCGAAAGACCTCATCAGCCC. This translates into CASSEMGERPHQP. The whole CDR3 reads CASSEMGERPHQPQHF. The chain carries TRBV6-1 and TRBJ1-5; no clear D gene. The CDR3 extends 3 residues past the end of the read, so its final part is completed from the germline J gene. Trimming took off 3 bases at V and 5 bases at J, with 17 bases between the two ends. Germline lookup yields CDR1 MNHNS and CDR2 SASEGT. CDR3 length equals 16 residues.

Points on this clone: The CDR3 end lies 3 residues beyond the end of the read and is filled in from the germline J gene. The V gene is TRBV18, the J gene TRBJ1-4, with TRBD1 matching over 8 bases. The CDR3 is 16 residues long. Trimming took 1 base from V and 8 from J; bases not matched to a gene: 9. Germline lookup yields CDR1 KGHSH and CDR2 LQKENI. The CDR3 bases that were read are TGTGCCAGCTCACCACAATCAGGGGGCGCAGGAGAAAAA. It specifies CASSPQSGGAGEK. The complete CDR3 reads CASSPQSGGAGEKLFF. Full variable domain (outside the CDR3, taken from reference TRBV18 and TRBJ1-4): NAGVMQNPRHLVRRRGQEARLRCSPMKGHSHVYWYRQLPEEGLKFMVYLQKENIIDESGMPKERFSAEFPKEGPSILRIQQVVRGDSAAYFCASSPQSGGAGEKLFFGSGTQLSVL.

This clone was recorded many times. From the germline J gene comes the end of the CDR3, since the read stops 3 residues before it. This chain joins TRBV20-1 and TRBJ2-7; 10 bases fit TRBD1. Losses at the gene ends were 6 bases for V and 2 bases for J; bases not matched to a gene: 4. Germline V gene sequence: CDR1 DFQATT, CDR2 SNEGSKA (reference sequence). The CDR3 contains 13 residues. The part of the CDR3 DNA that was read is TGCAGTGCCGAAGGACAGGGGGCCTACGAG. It codes for CSAEGQGAYE. The CDR3 in its entirety is CSAEGQGAYEQYF.

By share of the sample, this clone is medium-sized. The CDR3 end falls 3 residues outside the read, so it is completed with the germline J gene. The chain couples TRBV18 to TRBJ2-2; 10 nucleotides match TRBD2. CDR1 KGHSH and CDR2 LQKENI come from the germline V gene. The CDR3 is 18 residues long. Trimming took 5 bases from V and 3 from J; bases not matched to a gene: 12. CDR3 residues: CASSSNYGTSVDTGELFF. The CDR3 DNA, read in part, is TGTGCCAGCTCATCTAACTACGGGACTAGCGTGGACACCGGGGAG. The whole variable domain, filled in from reference TRBV18 and TRBJ2-2, reads NAGVMQNPRHLVRRRGQEARLRCSPMKGHSHVYWYRQLPEEGLKFMVYLQKENIIDESGMPKERFSAEFPKEGPSILRIQQVVRGDSAAYFCASSSNYGTSVDTGELFFGEGSRLTVL.

This clone was detected many times. The read gets to within 3 residues of the CDR3 end, and the germline J gene fills in the rest. This sequence joins TRBV6-2 or TRBV6-3 and TRBJ2-1, with 13 nucleotides matching TRBD2. Germline CDR1 and CDR2: MNHEY and SVGEGT. The CDR3 spans 16 residues. Trimming at V came to 4 bases and at J to 8 bases, leaving 8 bases not matched to a gene. Partial CDR3 DNA: TGTGCCAGCAGTTCACCCGGGACTAGCGGGACGTATGAG. Its translation: CASSSPGTSGTYE. The entire CDR3 reads CASSSPGTSGTYEQFF.

This clone was picked up a small number of times. The CDR3 end falls 3 residues outside the read, so it is completed with the germline J gene. The V call is TRBV7-2, the J call TRBJ1-5; TRBD1 agrees at 9 bases. The trim removed 0 bases at V and 2 bases at J, leaving 2 bases unmatched. The CDR3 length is 16 residues. Germline lookup yields CDR1 SGHTA and CDR2 FQGNSA. The part of the CDR3 DNA that was read is TGTGCCAGCAGCTTAGCCGGGACAGGGCGCAATCAGCCC. The encoded protein is CASSLAGTGRNQP. In full, the CDR3 is CASSLAGTGRNQPQHF.

This clone was seen a few times. The read comes to an end 3 residues before the CDR3 does, leaving the germline J gene to fill in the end. The chain links TRBV18 to TRBJ2-1; D uncertain. Trimming removed 0 bases at V and 6 bases at J, with 9 bases between. Germline loops: CDR1 KGHSH, CDR2 LQKENI. CDR3 size: 14 residues. The CDR3 sequence: CASSPPVSVNEQFF. CDR3 DNA (partial): TGTGCCAGCTCACCACCGGTCTCGGTCAATGAG.

This clone was observed at least ten times. The read halts 3 residues ahead of the CDR3 end, with the missing end drawn from the germline J gene. V is TRBV10-3 and J is TRBJ1-3, with 10 bases fitting TRBD1. Germline CDR1 is ENHRY and CDR2 is SYGVKD. This CDR3 has 16 amino acids. The V segment lost 3 bases and the J segment 4 bases; nucleotides outside the gene matches: 6. The CDR3 sequence: CAISERQGAEGNTIYF. The covered CDR3 bases are TGTGCCATCAGTGAAAGACAGGGGGCTGAAGGAAACACC.

Turning to this clone: The CDR3 end falls 3 residues outside the read, so it is completed with the germline J gene. V usage is TRBV23-1 and J usage is TRBJ2-7; 7 nucleotides agree with TRBD2. TRBV23-1 is an ORF; its function is uncertain. The CDR3 covers 17 residues. Trimming took 2 bases from V and 0 from J; bases not matched to a gene: 10. The CDR3 sequence is CASSQDQTSNSSYEQYF. The CDR3 bases that were read are TGCGCCAGCAGTCAAGACCAGACTAGCAATAGCTCCTACGAG.

In its sample, this clone ranks as medium-sized. Sequencing ends 3 residues short of the CDR3 end; the germline J gene provides the rest. The V and J genes are TRBV20-1 and TRBJ1-5; no clear D gene. Trimming stripped 5 bases from V and 0 bases from J, with 8 bases between. The CDR3 spans 13 residues. Germline V lookup: CDR1 DFQATT, CDR2 SNEGSKA (reference sequence). CDR3 DNA (partial): TGCAGTGCTGTGACGGGTAGCAATCAGCCC. Translated, it gives CSAVTGSNQP. The entire CDR3 sequence reads CSAVTGSNQPQHF.

This clone was seen a handful of times. The CDR3 extends 3 residues past the end of the read, so its final part is completed from the germline J gene. V gene TRBV5-1 combines with J gene TRBJ2-5, with TRBD2 matching 9 bases. The germline V gene has CDR1 SGHRS and CDR2 YFSETQ. This CDR3 region has 15 residues. After removal of 0 bases from V and 6 bases from J, the junction contained 6 bases not matched to a gene. CDR3 residues: CASSLDYSGRQTQYF. The DNA read from the CDR3 is TGCGCCAGCAGCTTGGATTATAGCGGGAGACAGACC.

This clone turned up a few times. The read comes to an end 3 residues before the CDR3 does, leaving the germline J gene to fill in the end. V and J are TRBV7-8 and TRBJ1-5; no firm D call. The ends were cut back, 1 base at V and 5 bases at J, with 18 bases in the middle. CDR3 length: 17 amino acids. Germline V lookup: CDR1 SGHVS, CDR2 FQNEAQ. CDR3 DNA (partial): TGTGCCAGCAGCTTAGGGTGGGTAGGGCGCTCCTATCAGCCC. Translation gives CASSLGWVGRSYQP. The full CDR3 protein reads CASSLGWVGRSYQPQHF.

This clone was counted many times. The sequenced part of the CDR3 DNA is TGCGCCAGCAGCTTGGGGTCAGGGGATAGCAATCAGCCC. It yields the protein CASSLGSGDSNQP. The full CDR3 is CASSLGSGDSNQPQHF. The chain is built from TRBV5-1 and TRBJ1-5; tentatively, D is TRBD1 (6 bases). The read is 3 residues too short to cover the CDR3 end, so that end is filled in from the germline J gene. The germline CDR1 and CDR2 sequences are SGHRS and YFSETQ. This CDR3 is built from 16 residues. Trimming cost V 0 bases and J 0 bases, with 10 bases left between them. Full variable domain (rest looked up from reference TRBV5-1 and TRBJ1-5): KAGVTQTPRYLIKTRGQQVTLSCSPISGHRSVSWYQQTPGQGLQFLFEYFSETQRNKGNFPGRFSGRQFSNSRSEMNVSTLELGDSALYLCASSLGSGDSNQPQHFGDGTRLSIL.

With regard to this clone: The CDR3 end falls 3 residues outside the read, so it is completed with the germline J gene. V and J are TRBV7-9 and TRBJ2-7; the D is unclear. The length of the CDR3 is 14 residues. V gave up 4 bases and J gave up 6 bases, with 16 bases separating them. CDR1 and CDR2 from the germline V gene are SEHNR and FQNEAQ (reference sequence). The CDR3 reads CASSSRQERSEQYF. CDR3 DNA, as far as it was read: TGTGCCAGCAGCTCAAGGCAGGAAAGAAGCGAG.

Details on this clone: The observed sequence ends 3 residues before the CDR3 terminus, with the missing tail filled in from the germline J gene. V usage is TRBV30 and J usage is TRBJ2-7, with 10 bases matching TRBD2. The germline CDR1 and CDR2 sequences are GTSNPN and SVGIG (reference sequence). Germline trimming cut 4 bases from V and 2 bases from J; bases unmatched to any gene: 5. The CDR3 totals 14 residues. CDR3 bases read: TGTGCCTGGATCCCTGGGACTAGCGCCTACGAG. Amino acids: CAWIPGTSAYE. The CDR3 in its entirety is CAWIPGTSAYEQYF.

To note about this clone: Coverage ceases 3 residues before the CDR3 finishes, and the germline J gene fills in the end. The rearrangement links TRBV18 to TRBJ1-5; perhaps TRBD1 as D (6 bases). This CDR3 contains 15 residues. V gave up 6 bases and J gave up 0 bases, with 12 bases separating them. Looked up from germline, CDR1 is KGHSH and CDR2 is LQKENI. This CDR3 is CASSLGRGSNQPQHF. Incomplete CDR3 DNA: TGTGCCAGCTCCCTGGGCAGGGGTAGCAATCAGCCC.

Comments on this clone: The DNA ends 3 residues before the CDR3 does, and the rest of the CDR3 is filled in from the germline J gene. The chain employs TRBV19 and TRBJ2-5, with D possibly being TRBD1 (7 bases). Trimming took 7 bases from V and 4 from J, leaving 16 bases between them. This CDR3 region has 14 residues. Germline values: CDR1 LNHDA, CDR2 SQIVND (reference sequence). CDR3 amino acids: CASKEGALRETQYF. Incomplete CDR3 DNA: TGTGCCAGTAAGGAGGGGGCTTTACGAGAGACC.

A few counts support this clone. The CDR3 sequence is CASSPRTYTPDRDPNYEQYF. The covered CDR3 bases are TGTGCCAGCTCACCCCGGACATATACCCCTGACAGGGACCCCAACTACGAG. The gene calls are TRBV18 and TRBJ2-7; 7 bases are shared with TRBD1. The read is 3 residues too short to cover the CDR3 end, so that end is filled in from the germline J gene. Germline assignment: CDR1 KGHSH and CDR2 LQKENI. V gave up 3 bases and J gave up 3 bases; unmatched junction bases: 23. The CDR3 extends over 20 amino acids.

A word on this clone: The CDR3 end falls 3 residues outside the read, so it is completed with the germline J gene. The V call is TRBV20-1, the J call TRBJ2-7; the D is unclear. Deletions cut 5 bases from V and 2 bases from J, with 16 bases between. The CDR3 has 14 amino acids. Germline CDR1 reads DFQATT; CDR2 reads SNEGSKA (reference sequence). The CDR3 here is CSASPRPVTYEQYF. Incomplete CDR3 DNA: TGCAGTGCTTCCCCGCGTCCGGTCACCTACGAG.

The CDR3 loop is CASSLGQTRGDKLFF. Incomplete CDR3 DNA: TGTGCCAGTAGCCTGGGACAGACCCGCGGTGATAAA. This rearrangement joins TRBV19 to TRBJ1-4; 7 bases fit TRBD1. The CDR3 extends 3 residues past the end of the read, so its final part is completed from the germline J gene. CDR3 size: 15 residues. CDR1 is LNHDA, CDR2 SQIVND, per germline (reference sequence).

This clone was observed a few times. The CDR3 goes on 3 residues after the read ends, and that part is filled in from the germline J gene. The chain is built from TRBV2 and TRBJ1-1; D possibly corresponds to TRBD1 (5 bases). Germline V lookup: CDR1 SNHLY, CDR2 FYNNEI. Trimming took 6 bases from V and 7 from J, leaving 9 bases between them. CDR3 length: 11 residues. The sequenced part of the CDR3 DNA is TGTGCCAGCAGCCGCGACAGTGAA. It is translated as CASSRDSE. The whole CDR3 region reads CASSRDSEAFF.